These 17 T cell receptor beta chains originate from one sample sequenced in a study of blood T cell repertoires in COVID-19. Assay: immunoSEQ multiplex PCR; the TCRdb copy retains only in-frame clones and omits some. In the table there are about 180,000 clones, more than 80% of which are singletons. The sequenced material came from peripheral blood. The source is a human donor in a cohort sampled during active COVID-19.

V and J are TRBV3-1 (or the pseudogene TRBV3-2) and TRBJ1-1; D not resolved. With 2 bases removed from V and 3 bases from J, the gap between germline ends came to 10 bases. This CDR3 region has 14 residues. The germline V gene encodes CDR1 LGHDT and CDR2 YNNKEL (reference sequence). CDR3 amino acids: CASSQPLPDTEAFF. The CDR3 bases are TGTGCCAGCAGCCAACCCCTCCCCGACACTGAAGCTTTCTTT.

The rearrangement joins TRBV30 to TRBJ2-7; the match to TRBD1 covers 12 bases. The CDR3 is 14 amino acids. The germline CDR1 and CDR2 sequences are GTSNPN and SVGIG (reference sequence). J lost 3 bases, V lost 5 bases, and 5 bases had no gene match. The CDR3 loop is CAWDRDRGLYEQYF. The CDR3 coding sequence is TGTGCCTGGGATCGGGACAGGGGGCTCTACGAGCAGTACTTC. Full variable domain (outside the CDR3, taken from reference TRBV30 and TRBJ2-7): SQTIHQWPATLVQPVGSPLSLECTVEGTSNPNLYWYRQAAGRGLQLLFYSVGIGQISSEVPQNLSASRPQDRQFILSSKKLLLSDSGFYLCAWDRDRGLYEQYFGPGTRLTVT.

This clone was seen only once. The CDR3 protein is CASSLATGGFYEQYF. CDR3 sequence (DNA): TGCGCCAGCAGCTTGGCCACAGGGGGCTTCTACGAGCAGTACTTC. The chain recombines TRBV5-1 with TRBJ2-7; TRBD1 agrees at 9 bases. This CDR3 has 15 amino acids. Germline V gene sequence: CDR1 SGHRS, CDR2 YFSETQ. Trimming cost V 0 bases and J 3 bases; bases outside gene matches: 4. Using reference TRBV5-1 and TRBJ2-7 for the parts outside the CDR3, the full variable domain is KAGVTQTPRYLIKTRGQQVTLSCSPISGHRSVSWYQQTPGQGLQFLFEYFSETQRNKGNFPGRFSGRQFSNSRSEMNVSTLELGDSALYLCASSLATGGFYEQYFGPGTRLTVT.

The gene calls are TRBV7-3 and TRBJ2-3; 7 bases align to TRBD2. CDR3 length: 15 amino acids. Germline values: CDR1 SGHTA, CDR2 FQGTGA. V lost 5 bases and J lost 1; bases outside the gene matches: 6. DNA for the CDR3: TGTGCCAGCAGCAGCGGGGTCGCTGGCACAGATACGCAGTATTTT. Translation: CASSSGVAGTDTQYF. Complete variable domain (other parts from reference TRBV7-3 and TRBJ2-3): GAGVSQTPSNKVTEKGKYVELRCDPISGHTALYWYRQSLGQGPEFLIYFQGTGAADDSGLPNDRFFAVRPEGSVSTLKIQRTERGDSAVYLCASSSGVAGTDTQYFGPGTRLTVL.

This rearrangement joins TRBV3-1 (or the pseudogene TRBV3-2) to TRBJ1-2, with a weak D call TRBD1 (5 bases). V lost 3 bases to trimming and J lost 7 bases, with 15 bases between them. There are 14 residues in the CDR3. The V gene's germline CDR1 is LGHDT and CDR2 YNNKEL (reference sequence). This CDR3 reads CASSQFGGSGGYTF. The CDR3 region has the DNA TGTGCCAGCAGCCAGTTCGGGGGAAGTGGTGGCTACACCTTC.

J is TRBJ1-1 and V is TRBV30; D remains ambiguous. Germline V gives CDR1 GTSNPN, CDR2 SVGIG (reference sequence). CDR3 length: 12 residues. With 4 bases removed from V and 3 bases from J, the gap between germline ends came to 9 bases. The DNA of the CDR3 is TGTGCCTGGACGGGTTTTGACACTGAAGCTTTCTTT. This gives the protein CAWTGFDTEAFF.

The chain employs TRBV7-2 and TRBJ1-5; 8 nucleotides match TRBD1. Germline lookup yields CDR1 SGHTA and CDR2 FQGNSA. This CDR3 is built from 13 residues. The V gene end was trimmed by 2 bases and the J gene end by 9 bases; junction bases not matched to a gene: 3. The CDR3 loop is CASSLPGGPPQHF. The CDR3 bases are TGTGCCAGCAGCTTACCAGGGGGCCCGCCCCAGCATTTT.

The chain recombines TRBV7-6 with TRBJ2-5; 8 nucleotides match TRBD2. Trimming removed 0 bases from V and 3 bases from J; junction bases left unmatched: 9. Germline V gene data show CDR1 as SGHVS and CDR2 as FNYEAQ. The CDR3 is 17 amino acids. CDR3 DNA: TGTGCCAGCAGCTTAGCGAGGTCGGGGGGGGCCGAAGAGACCCAGTACTTC. Translating it yields CASSLARSGGAEETQYF.

The rearrangement links TRBV4-2 to TRBJ1-2; 7 bases match TRBD1. Germline values: CDR1 LGHNA, CDR2 YNFKEQ. Losses at the gene ends were 5 bases for V and 8 bases for J; bases not matched to a gene: 11. The CDR3 has 14 residues. The CDR3 region is CASSTTEGAGGYTF. In nucleotides, the CDR3 is TGTGCCAGCAGCACGACGGAGGGGGCGGGCGGCTACACCTTC.

This clone showed up just once. The rearrangement uses TRBV4-1 and TRBJ2-5, with 7 positions matching TRBD2. Germline CDR1 is MGHRA and CDR2 is YSYEKL. V was pared by 1 base and J by 0 bases, with 5 bases of the junction left unmatched. This CDR3 has 16 residues. The CDR3 loop reads CASSQGDYLYQETQYF. In DNA, the CDR3 is TGCGCCAGCAGCCAAGGGGACTACCTGTACCAAGAGACCCAGTACTTC.

The CDR3 loop is CASSLYIRDRVSYEQYF. CDR3 in DNA: TGCGCCAGCAGCCTCTACATCCGGGACAGGGTCAGTTACGAGCAGTACTTC. V gene TRBV10-2 combines with J gene TRBJ2-7; 9 bases fit TRBD1. The V gene's germline CDR1 is WSHSY and CDR2 SAAADI. The CDR3 runs to 17 residues. The V and J ends lost 6 bases and 4 bases, in that order; junction bases with no gene match: 16.

The chain couples TRBV5-1 to TRBJ2-3, with a weak D call TRBD2 (6 bases). V was cut by 4 bases and J by 0 bases, with 12 bases left in between. Germline lookup yields CDR1 SGHRS and CDR2 YFSETQ. The CDR3 is 15 residues long. CDR3 sequence (DNA): TGCGCCAGCAGCCGGGGGAGAATTAGCACAGATACGCAGTATTTT. Protein product: CASSRGRISTDTQYF.

V gene TRBV6-6 combines with J gene TRBJ2-5; 14 nucleotides line up with TRBD2. CDR1 is MNHNY and CDR2 is SVGAGI in the germline V gene (reference sequence). With 6 bases clipped from V and 2 bases from J, the junction kept 5 bases outside the gene matches. The CDR3 length is 16 residues. CDR3 sequence (DNA): TGTGCCAGCAGCCTGGGACTAGCGGGGGTGCAAGAGACCCAGTACTTC. Translated: CASSLGLAGVQETQYF.

The count of this clone is one. The chain links TRBV19 to TRBJ1-2; 7 nucleotides match TRBD1. The CDR3 sequence is 15 residues long. V shed 3 bases, J shed 4 bases, and the junction held 8 bases outside the gene matches. Germline V gene data show CDR1 as LNHDA and CDR2 as SQIVND (reference sequence). The CDR3 bases are TGTGCCAGTAGTATGGGGTCAGGGGGGAGCTATGGCTACACCTTC. Protein: CASSMGSGGSYGYTF.

V is TRBV6-6 and J is TRBJ2-7; 11 positions agree with TRBD2. The CDR3 sequence is 15 residues long. The germline gives CDR1 MNHNY, CDR2 SVGAGI (reference sequence). Losses at the gene ends were 0 bases for V and 5 bases for J; bases not matched to a gene: 3. In DNA form, the CDR3 reads TGTGCCAGCAGTTACTCTAGCGGGGGGGCTGACGAGCAGTACTTC. It translates to CASSYSSGGADEQYF.

This chain links TRBV5-4 with TRBJ1-2, with D perhaps matching TRBD1 (5 bases). Trimming removed 5 bases from V and 2 bases from J, with 13 bases in between. The germline gives CDR1 SGHNT, CDR2 YYREEE (reference sequence). CDR3 length: 14 amino acids. The CDR3 is CASSPPGENYGYTF. CDR3 DNA: TGTGCCAGCAGTCCGCCGGGGGAAAACTATGGCTACACCTTC.

For the CDR3, the DNA is TGTGCCAGCAGTGAATATGAGATGGACAGGGCAAACTATGGCTACACCTTC. It specifies CASSEYEMDRANYGYTF. This rearrangement joins TRBV25-1 to TRBJ1-2; 8 bases agree with TRBD1. V dropped 0 bases and J dropped 2; count of bases not matched to a gene: 8. Germline CDR1 reads MGHDK; CDR2 reads SYGVNS. The CDR3 is made up of 17 amino acids.